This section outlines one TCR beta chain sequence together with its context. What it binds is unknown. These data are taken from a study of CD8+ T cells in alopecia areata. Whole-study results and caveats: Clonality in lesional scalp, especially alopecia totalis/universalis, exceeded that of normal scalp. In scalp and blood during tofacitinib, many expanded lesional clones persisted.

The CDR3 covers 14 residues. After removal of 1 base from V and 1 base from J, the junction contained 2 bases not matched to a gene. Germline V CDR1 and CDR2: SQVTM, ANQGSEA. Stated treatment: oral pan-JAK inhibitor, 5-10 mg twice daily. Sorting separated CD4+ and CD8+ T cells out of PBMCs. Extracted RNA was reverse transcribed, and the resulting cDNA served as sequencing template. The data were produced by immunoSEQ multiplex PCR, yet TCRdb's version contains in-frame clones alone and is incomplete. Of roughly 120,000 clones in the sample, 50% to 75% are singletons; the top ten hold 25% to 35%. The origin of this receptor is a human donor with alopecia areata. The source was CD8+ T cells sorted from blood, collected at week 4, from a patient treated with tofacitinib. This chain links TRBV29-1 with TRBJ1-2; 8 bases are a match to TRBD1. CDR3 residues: CSVEGTGYNYGYTF. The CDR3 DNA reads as TGCAGCGTTGAAGGGACAGGGTATAACTATGGCTACACCTTC.